The present T cell receptor beta chain was sequenced within a study of control samples from healthy donors and cancer patients. This clone was counted ten times or more. Here immunoSEQ multiplex PCR was the method, and the copy in TCRdb shows in-frame clones only, minus some. The sample lists about 120,000 clones, about 83% occurring once. The material sequenced was blood. The TCR originated in a young man in good health.

Written as DNA, the CDR3 is TGTGCCAGCAGCTTAGGGCAGAGAAACACCATATATTTT. Its translation: CASSLGQRNTIYF. The chain joins TRBV7-9 to TRBJ1-3; unclear D gene. The V gene lost 1 base and the J gene lost 5 bases, with 6 bases spanning the gap. This CDR3 region has 13 residues. The germline gives CDR1 SEHNR, CDR2 FQNEAQ (reference sequence).